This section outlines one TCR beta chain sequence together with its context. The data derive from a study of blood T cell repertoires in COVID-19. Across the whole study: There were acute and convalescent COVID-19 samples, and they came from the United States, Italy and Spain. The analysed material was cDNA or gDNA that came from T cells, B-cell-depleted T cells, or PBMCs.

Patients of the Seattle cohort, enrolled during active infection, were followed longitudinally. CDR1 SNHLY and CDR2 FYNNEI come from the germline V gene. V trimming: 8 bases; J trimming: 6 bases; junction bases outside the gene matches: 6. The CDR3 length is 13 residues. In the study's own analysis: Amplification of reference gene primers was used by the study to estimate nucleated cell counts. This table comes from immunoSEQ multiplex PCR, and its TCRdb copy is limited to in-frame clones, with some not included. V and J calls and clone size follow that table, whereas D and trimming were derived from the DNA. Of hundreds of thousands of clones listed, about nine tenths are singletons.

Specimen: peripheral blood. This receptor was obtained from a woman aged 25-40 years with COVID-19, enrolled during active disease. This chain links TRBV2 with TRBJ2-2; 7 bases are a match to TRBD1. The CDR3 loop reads CASRRGSPGELFF. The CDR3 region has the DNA TGTGCCAGCCGCAGGGGGTCCCCCGGGGAGCTGTTTTTT. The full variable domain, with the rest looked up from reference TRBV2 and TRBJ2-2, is EPEVTQTPSHQVTQMGQEVILRCVPISNHLYFYWYRQILGQKVEFLVSFYNNEISEKSEIFDDQFSVERPDGSNFTLKIRSTKLEDSAMYFCASRRGSPGELFFGEGSRLTVL.